This is a list of T cell receptor beta chains from one sample in a study of technical replicates of blood from a handful of donors. Some clones are missing from TCRdb's copy, which holds only in-frame ones; the method was immunoSEQ multiplex PCR. This table holds 60,000 to 90,000 clones, 92% found once. Material: T cells isolated from PBMCs. The receptors shown here come from a human donor in good health. The CDR3 runs from the conserved cysteine through the conserved F or W. D genes are given only for firm matches. The size field is filled for only some rows; it gives once, few, many or a size class.

j_call v_call d_call clone_size cdr3_aa cdr3_nt
TRBJ1-1 TRBV6-6 . . CASSGPTGRGNTEAFF TGTGCCAGCAGTGGGCCGACAGGCCGGGGGAACACTGAAGCTTTCTTT
TRBJ2-1 TRBV7-2 . . CASSLDRGGHNEQFF TGTGCCAGCAGCTTAGACAGGGGGGGGCACAATGAGCAGTTCTTC
TRBJ2-7 TRBV7-9 . . CASSTSQYEQYF TGTGCCAGCAGCACCTCCCAGTACGAGCAGTACTTC
TRBJ2-7 TRBV25-1 TRBD1 . CASSLPGTGGGYEQYF TGTGCCAGCAGCTTACCCGGGACAGGGGGGGGCTACGAGCAGTACTTC
TRBJ1-2 TRBV11-1 . once CASSFSSYGYTF TGTGCCAGCAGCTTCTCTTCCTATGGCTACACCTTC
TRBJ1-1 TRBV19 . once CASSFPQLNTEAFF TGTGCCAGTAGTTTTCCACAACTGAACACTGAAGCTTTCTTT
TRBJ2-7 TRBV28 TRBD1 once CASSYKRTGRSYEQYF TGTGCCAGCAGTTATAAACGGACAGGGAGATCCTACGAGCAGTACTTC
TRBJ2-7 TRBV27 TRBD1 once CASRGQGLVEQYF TGTGCCAGCAGAGGACAGGGCCTCGTCGAGCAGTACTTC
TRBJ2-1 TRBV11-3 TRBD2 once CASTPGLLYNEQFF TGTGCCAGCACCCCGGGACTACTCTACAATGAGCAGTTCTTC
TRBJ2-7 TRBV5-1 . . CASSASAYEQYF TGCGCCAGCAGCGCCAGTGCTTACGAGCAGTACTTC
TRBJ2-3 TRBV6-1 TRBD2 once CASSLTSLDTQYF TGTGCCAGCAGTTTGACTAGCTTGGATACGCAGTATTTT
TRBJ2-3 TRBV30 TRBD2 . CAWTPPRTSGGLGNYTDTQYF TGTGCCTGGACCCCCCCCCGGACTAGCGGGGGACTGGGAAATTACACAGATACGCAGTATTTT
TRBJ2-5 TRBV11-1 TRBD2 . CASSFNPSTSGQETQYF TGTGCCAGCAGTTTCAACCCTAGTACTAGCGGGCAAGAGACCCAGTACTTC
TRBJ1-1 TRBV6-1 . . CASYLRLNTEAFF TGTGCCAGCTATCTACGGTTGAACACTGAAGCTTTCTTT
TRBJ1-3 TRBV30 . . CAWSRGIGNTIYF TGTGCCTGGTCCAGGGGAATTGGAAACACCATATATTTT
TRBJ1-5 TRBV13 TRBD1 . CASSWGQGLGQPQHF TGTGCCAGCAGCTGGGGACAGGGGCTTGGGCAGCCCCAGCATTTT
TRBJ1-5 TRBV7-5 . few CVRSWDIQDQPQHF TGTGTCAGAAGCTGGGACATCCAAGATCAGCCCCAGCATTTT
TRBJ1-1 TRBV6-1 TRBD1 . CASSVAGGAGTEAFF TGTGCCAGCAGCGTAGCAGGGGGCGCGGGCACTGAAGCTTTCTTT
TRBJ1-5 TRBV2 . . CASSVGATSQHF TGTGCCAGCAGCGTGGGGGCGACCTCTCAGCATTTT
TRBJ2-2 TRBV2 . few CATRRGSSDTGELFF TGTGCCACCCGGCGGGGAAGCAGCGACACCGGGGAGCTGTTTTTT
TRBJ2-2 TRBV9 TRBD2 . CASSVTGRFNGELFF TGTGCCAGCAGCGTAACCGGGAGGTTTAACGGGGAGCTGTTTTTT
TRBJ2-3 TRBV7-3 . . CASSLTGADTQYF TGTGCCAGCAGCTTAACCGGAGCAGATACGCAGTATTTT
TRBJ1-4 TRBV7-9 . . CASSLEGGGEKLFF TGTGCCAGCAGCTTAGAAGGGGGGGGTGAAAAACTGTTTTTT
TRBJ2-2 TRBV7-2 . . CASSLSNARTGELFF TGTGCCAGCAGCTTATCCAACGCTCGGACCGGGGAGCTGTTTTTT
TRBJ2-1 TRBV28 . . CASSLLNQYNEQFF TGTGCCAGCAGCCTATTAAACCAATACAATGAGCAGTTCTTC
TRBJ1-5 TRBV27 . . CASSSRSGRGNQPQHF TGTGCCAGCAGTTCCCGGAGTGGGAGAGGCAATCAGCCCCAGCATTTT
TRBJ1-1 TRBV11-3 . few CASSSSHSRAFF TGTGCCAGCAGCTCCTCACACAGCCGAGCTTTCTTT
TRBJ1-1 TRBV9 TRBD1 . CASSSHGGGQGAFF TGTGCCAGCAGCTCCCACGGGGGGGGACAGGGAGCTTTCTTT
TRBJ2-2 TRBV5-4 . . CASSLWGVGELFF TGTGCCAGCAGCTTGTGGGGAGTCGGGGAGCTGTTTTTT